What follows are 30 T cell receptor beta chains derived from one specimen sequenced in a study of blood T cell repertoires in COVID-19. Assay: immunoSEQ multiplex PCR; the TCRdb copy retains only in-frame clones and omits some. Here the sample spans more than 200,000 clones, about nine tenths being singletons. The sequenced material came from PBMCs or T cells enriched from blood (not recorded which). The receptors derive from a man aged 25 to 40 in a cohort exposed to, infected with or recovered from COVID-19 (not recorded which).

The CDR3 loop reads CASSPTGNYGYTF. In DNA, the CDR3 is TGCGCCAGCAGCCCGACAGGAAACTATGGCTACACCTTC. V gene TRBV5-1 combines with J gene TRBJ1-2, with D possibly TRBD1 on 6 matching bases. CDR1 and CDR2 (germline): SGHRS, YFSETQ. The CDR3 is 13 amino acids. Trimming left V 4 bases short and J 2 bases short, with 9 bases between. Using reference TRBV5-1 and TRBJ1-2 for the parts outside the CDR3, the full variable domain is KAGVTQTPRYLIKTRGQQVTLSCSPISGHRSVSWYQQTPGQGLQFLFEYFSETQRNKGNFPGRFSGRQFSNSRSEMNVSTLELGDSALYLCASSPTGNYGYTFGSGTRLTVV.

The genes are TRBV5-1 and TRBJ1-2; D call uncertain. Deletions cut 0 bases from V and 2 bases from J, with 11 bases between. In germline, CDR1 is SGHRS, CDR2 YFSETQ. The CDR3 totals 15 residues. The DNA for the CDR3 is TGCGCCAGCAGCTTGGAAGGGAGGTCGAACTATGGCTACACCTTC. Its translation: CASSLEGRSNYGYTF.

This clone appeared once. V is TRBV15 and J is TRBJ2-3; perhaps TRBD2 as D (5 bases). The CDR3 has 14 residues. Trimming left V 0 bases short and J 8 bases short, with 12 bases between. Germline V gene sequence: CDR1 LNHNV, CDR2 YYDKDF (reference sequence). The CDR3 nucleotides are TGTGCCACCAGCAGAGAGGGCGGGCTTGGTACGCAGTATTTT. It is translated as CATSREGGLGTQYF. The whole variable domain, filled in from reference TRBV15 and TRBJ2-3, reads DAMVIQNPRYQVTQFGKPVTLSCSQTLNHNVMYWYQQKSSQAPKLLFHYYDKDFNNEADTPDNFQSRRPNTSFCFLDIRSPGLGDTAMYLCATSREGGLGTQYFGPGTRLTVL.

V gene TRBV30 combines with J gene TRBJ1-4; no firm D call. Trimming removed 2 bases from V and 0 bases from J, with 10 bases in between. CDR1 and CDR2 from the germline V gene are GTSNPN and SVGIG (reference sequence). The CDR3 totals 15 residues. The CDR3 DNA reads as TGTGCCTGGAGTTCCCCAGGCCCAACTAATGAAAAACTGTTTTTT. Translation gives CAWSSPGPTNEKLFF.

V is TRBV19 and J is TRBJ1-6; 9 bases match TRBD1. Germline V gene sequence: CDR1 LNHDA, CDR2 SQIVND (reference sequence). Unmatched junction bases numbered 25, after V lost 6 bases and J lost 7 bases. CDR3 size: 21 residues. The CDR3: CASSNFRGTGKGTVGNSPLHF. CDR3 DNA sequence: TGTGCCAGTAGCAATTTTCGCGGGACAGGGAAGGGAACGGTTGGAAATTCACCCCTCCACTTT.

The chain is built from TRBV11-2 and TRBJ2-4; a weak D match, TRBD2 (5 bases). The CDR3 spans 16 residues. Germline CDR1 and CDR2: SGHAT and FQNNGV. Trimming cost V 5 bases and J 0 bases, with 14 bases left between them. CDR3 nucleotide sequence: TGTGCCAGCAGCCCCGATCGGGGAGTAGCCAAAAACATTCAGTACTTC. This sequence encodes CASSPDRGVAKNIQYF.

The chain links TRBV11-3 to TRBJ2-1; 7 bases match TRBD2. The CDR3 sequence is 14 residues long. The germline CDR1 and CDR2 sequences are SGHNT and YENEEA. Unmatched junction bases numbered 5, after V lost 4 bases and J lost 5 bases. The DNA for the CDR3 is TGTGCCAGCAGCTCGGGGGAGGGAAACAATGAGCAGTTCTTC. This gives the protein CASSSGEGNNEQFF. The whole variable domain, remainder taken from reference TRBV11-3 and TRBJ2-1, is EAGVVQSPRYKIIEKKQPVAFWCNPISGHNTLYWYLQNLGQGPELLIRYENEEAVDDSQLPKDRFSAERLKGVDSTLKIQPAELGDSAVYLCASSSGEGNNEQFFGPGTRLTVL.

This chain uses TRBV24-1 with TRBJ2-2; 10 bases are a match to TRBD1. This CDR3 has 17 amino acids. Germline V gene sequence: CDR1 KGHDR, CDR2 SFDVKD. Germline trimming cut 3 bases from V and 5 bases from J; bases unmatched to any gene: 8. The CDR3 protein is CATSDIRDRGVTGELFF. The CDR3 region has the DNA TGTGCCACCAGTGATATCCGGGACAGGGGAGTTACCGGGGAGCTGTTTTTT.

The genes are TRBV18 and TRBJ1-5; 10 nucleotides align to TRBD1. CDR3 length equals 15 residues. Germline V gives CDR1 KGHSH, CDR2 LQKENI. The ends lost 6 bases at V and 1 base at J; junction bases unmatched: 3. CDR3 loop: CASSRDRGSNQPQHF. CDR3 in DNA: TGTGCCAGCTCGCGGGACAGGGGAAGCAATCAGCCCCAGCATTTT.

The rearrangement uses TRBV27 and TRBJ2-7, with D unresolved. Trimming removed 5 bases at V and 3 bases at J, with 5 bases between. The CDR3 consists of 11 residues. CDR1 and CDR2 from the germline V gene are MNHEY and SMNVEV (reference sequence). The CDR3 sequence is CASSGLYEQYF. DNA for the CDR3: TGTGCCAGCAGTGGGCTCTACGAGCAGTACTTC.

This chain connects TRBV4-1 to TRBJ1-4, with D possibly matching TRBD1 (5 bases). Trimming left V 1 base short and J 4 bases short, with 7 bases between. The germline V gene has CDR1 MGHRA and CDR2 YSYEKL. CDR3 size: 14 residues. The CDR3 sequence: CASSQGQGNEKLFF. The CDR3 nucleotides are TGCGCCAGCAGCCAAGGTCAGGGTAATGAAAAACTGTTTTTT.

Remarks on this clone: The sample carries other DNA sequences with the same CDR3. This chain joins TRBV7-9 and TRBJ2-7; 10 bases are a match to TRBD2. Germline V gene data show CDR1 as SEHNR and CDR2 as FQNEAQ (reference sequence). V lost 1 base to trimming and J lost 4 bases; unmatched junction nucleotides: 4. The CDR3 is 15 residues long. The CDR3 nucleotides are TGTGCCAGCAGCTTAGAAGCGGGAGGGTCATACGAGCAGTACTTC. As protein: CASSLEAGGSYEQYF.

J is TRBJ1-6 and V is TRBV23-1, with 9 bases identical to TRBD1. TRBV23-1 is labeled an ORF, and its function is uncertain. The CDR3 runs 19 residues. V was clipped by 1 base and J by 2 bases; unmatched bases: 9. The CDR3 DNA sequence: TGCGCCAGCAGTCAATGGGCGACAGGGGGTGCGGCCTATAATTCACCCCTCCACTTT. It codes for CASSQWATGGAAYNSPLHF.

This chain uses TRBV6-5 with TRBJ1-3, with D unresolved. The germline CDR1 and CDR2 sequences are MNHEY and SVGAGI. The CDR3 contains 15 residues. V lost 4 bases, J lost 0 bases, and 10 bases lay in between. The CDR3 bases are TGTGCCAGCAGTTCCCTCGGAGGCTCTGGAAACACCATATATTTT. Protein: CASSSLGGSGNTIYF.

The chain links TRBV10-2 to TRBJ2-1; the D gene is possibly TRBD1 (6 bases). This CDR3 is 14 amino acids long. The V end lost 0 bases, the J end lost 8 bases, and 11 bases lay between the germline ends. Germline assignment: CDR1 WSHSY and CDR2 SAAADI. CDR3 coding DNA: TGCGCCAGCAGTGAGTCAGGGGGAGTCTATGAGCAGTTCTTC. This codes for CASSESGGVYEQFF.

This chain's CDR3 is CASSQAQGVYEQYF. CDR3 in DNA: TGCGCCAGCAGCCAAGCACAGGGGGTATACGAGCAGTACTTC. The chain uses TRBV4-3 and TRBJ2-7, with 8 nucleotides matching TRBD1. V dropped 1 base and J dropped 4; count of bases not matched to a gene: 3. CDR1 and CDR2 (germline): LGHNA, YSLEER. CDR3 size: 14 residues.

J is TRBJ1-5 and V is TRBV19; D not resolved. CDR3 length equals 13 residues. The V and J ends lost 9 bases and 9 bases respectively, with 18 bases between them. Germline V gene sequence: CDR1 LNHDA, CDR2 SQIVND (reference sequence). The CDR3 region is CASKVTTGRPQHF. In nucleotides, the CDR3 is TGTGCCAGCAAGGTCACCACGGGGAGGCCCCAGCATTTT.

This rearrangement joins TRBV28 to TRBJ1-3, with D unresolved. The germline V and J ends were trimmed by 7 bases and 4 bases, with 2 bases remaining between them. The CDR3 spans 10 residues. Germline V gene sequence: CDR1 MDHEN, CDR2 SYDVKM. The CDR3 sequence is CASTGNTIYF. Here the CDR3 DNA reads TGTGCCAGCACGGGAAACACCATATATTTT.

The chain has TRBV28 and TRBJ1-2; TRBD1 might be the D (6 bases). CDR3 size: 13 residues. Trimming took 5 bases from V and 6 from J, leaving 13 bases between them. CDR1 and CDR2 from the germline V gene are MDHEN and SYDVKM. In nucleotides, the CDR3 is TGTGCCAGCAGTCCCAGGACAGAGGATGGCTACACCTTC. Translation: CASSPRTEDGYTF.

The CDR3 sequence: CASSPYRGAHTEAFF. The CDR3 DNA reads as TGTGCCAGCAGTCCCTACAGGGGGGCTCACACTGAAGCTTTCTTT. V is TRBV27 and J is TRBJ1-1; 8 bases are a match to TRBD1. Germline V gene data show CDR1 as MNHEY and CDR2 as SMNVEV (reference sequence). The CDR3 is 15 residues long. Trimming cost V 5 bases and J 3 bases; bases outside gene matches: 8.

This chain joins TRBV28 and TRBJ1-6; 9 nucleotides agree with TRBD1. The CDR3 is made up of 16 amino acids. Germline V gives CDR1 MDHEN, CDR2 SYDVKM. J gave up 6 bases and V 5 bases, and 8 bases lay outside the gene matches. CDR3 amino acids: CASSQTGGLGNSPLHF. Written as DNA, the CDR3 is TGTGCCAGCAGTCAAACAGGGGGCCTCGGTAATTCACCCCTCCACTTT.

This chain links TRBV5-6 with TRBJ2-7; 7 nucleotides line up with TRBD1. J gave up 6 bases and V 3 bases, and 18 bases lay outside the gene matches. Per germline, CDR1 SGHDT and CDR2 YYEEEE. The CDR3 loop spans 17 amino acids. The DNA of the CDR3 is TGTGCCAGCAGCTACCGCCACTCTGGGACAGTAAAAGGCGAGCAGTACTTC. This gives the protein CASSYRHSGTVKGEQYF.

This chain connects TRBV28 to TRBJ2-7, with D possibly matching TRBD2 (6 bases). V shed 6 bases and J shed 0 bases, with 15 bases lying between them. CDR1 and CDR2 from the germline V gene are MDHEN and SYDVKM. The CDR3 extends over 15 amino acids. The CDR3 loop reads CASSLGLQSSYEQYF. CDR3 nucleotides: TGTGCCAGCAGCCTGGGACTCCAGAGCTCCTACGAGCAGTACTTC.

V is TRBV2 and J is TRBJ2-7; unclear D gene. The CDR3 runs 13 residues. The germline V and J ends were trimmed by 5 bases and 4 bases, with 12 bases remaining between them. Germline CDR1 is SNHLY and CDR2 is FYNNEI. Here the CDR3 reads CASSNFFMYEQYF. The CDR3 nucleotides are TGTGCCAGCAGTAACTTTTTCATGTACGAGCAGTACTTC.

The chain has TRBV29-1 and TRBJ2-1; the D gene is possibly TRBD1 (5 bases). The CDR3 length is 15 residues. CDR1 and CDR2 (germline): SQVTM, ANQGSEA. V dropped 2 bases and J dropped 2 bases, with 13 bases sitting between them. CDR3 loop: CSVESGSWTYNEQFF. The CDR3, as DNA: TGCAGCGTTGAATCAGGGTCTTGGACCTACAATGAGCAGTTCTTC.

The sample holds a few counts of this clone. The rearrangement links TRBV6-5 to TRBJ2-2; maybe TRBD2 (5 bases). This CDR3 region has 16 residues. V lost 2 bases and J 5 bases, leaving 15 bases between the germline ends. Germline V gene data show CDR1 as MNHEY and CDR2 as SVGAGI. The DNA for the CDR3 is TGTGCCAGCAGTTACGGGCGGGTTGAGGGAACCGGGGAGCTGTTTTTT. Protein sequence: CASSYGRVEGTGELFF.

This rearrangement joins TRBV6-5 to TRBJ2-7, with 9 bases fitting TRBD1. Germline V gene sequence: CDR1 MNHEY, CDR2 SVGAGI. With V trimmed by 2 bases and J by 3 bases, 5 bases remained unmatched. The CDR3 runs to 15 residues. CDR3 coding DNA: TGTGCCAGCAGTTACCGGGACAGGGCAAACTACGAGCAGTACTTC. Amino acid sequence: CASSYRDRANYEQYF.

The rearrangement links TRBV9 to TRBJ1-1, with D perhaps TRBD1 (5 bases). The CDR3 length is 16 residues. Germline V gene data show CDR1 as SGDLS and CDR2 as YYNGEE. With 4 bases removed from V and 4 bases from J, the gap between germline ends came to 20 bases. CDR3 residues: CASSPELGRVGTEAFF. In nucleotides, the CDR3 is TGTGCCAGCAGCCCCGAGCTTGGCAGGGTTGGCACTGAAGCTTTCTTT.

This chain joins TRBV15 and TRBJ2-1; 8 nucleotides line up with TRBD1. The CDR3 totals 16 residues. Germline values: CDR1 LNHNV, CDR2 YYDKDF (reference sequence). The V and J ends lost 3 bases and 9 bases, in that order; junction bases with no gene match: 13. CDR3 sequence reads: CATSRGQGALRGEQFF. For the CDR3, the DNA is TGTGCCACCAGCAGGGGGCAGGGGGCTCTGAGAGGTGAGCAGTTCTTC.

Concerning this clone itself: Other DNA sequences from this sample encode an identical CDR3 as well. V is TRBV3-1 (or the pseudogene TRBV3-2) and J is TRBJ2-3; D is unresolved. This CDR3 region has 13 residues. The V end was cut by 0 bases, the J end by 3 bases, with 4 bases between. Looked up from germline, CDR1 is LGHDT and CDR2 is YNNKEL (reference sequence). CDR3 region: CASSQDSTDTQYF. CDR3 DNA: TGTGCCAGCAGCCAAGATTCGACAGATACGCAGTATTTT.